A single sample gave rise to the 16 T cell receptor beta chains below, sequenced in a study of blood T cell repertoires in COVID-19. The method was immunoSEQ multiplex PCR; TCRdb's version includes in-frame clones alone and lacks a portion of them. The repertoire has just under 150,000 clones, over 80% of them found once; the top ten carry nearly 0.95%. Material: peripheral blood. These receptor sequences come from a woman aged 45-65 years with acute or convalescent COVID-19.

This clone was counted once. The J gene is TRBJ1-4, the V gene TRBV5-1; TRBD1 matches at 7 bases. This CDR3 is built from 15 residues. Germline trimming cut 1 base from V and 4 bases from J; bases unmatched to any gene: 4. Germline lookup yields CDR1 SGHRS and CDR2 YFSETQ. The CDR3 DNA is TGCGCCAGCAGCTTGTCGCAGGGGGGTAATGAAAAACTGTTTTTT. Amino acid sequence: CASSLSQGGNEKLFF.

This clone was seen more than once but under ten times. The gene calls are TRBV7-8 and TRBJ2-2, with a weak D call TRBD1 (6 bases). Trimming pared 2 bases from V and 3 bases from J, leaving 10 bases between. This CDR3 has 15 residues. The V gene's germline CDR1 is SGHVS and CDR2 FQNEAQ. The DNA of the CDR3 is TGTGCCAGCAGCTTAAGACAGGTCGACACCGGGGAGCTGTTTTTT. Encoded protein: CASSLRQVDTGELFF.

This chain joins TRBV6-5 and TRBJ2-1; D unresolved. V was trimmed by 8 bases and J by 4 bases, leaving 9 bases between them. The V gene's germline CDR1 is MNHEY and CDR2 SVGAGI. This CDR3 is 12 amino acids long. CDR3 sequence: CASLIMYNEQFF. CDR3 DNA: TGTGCCAGCCTTATTATGTACAATGAGCAGTTCTTC.

J is TRBJ2-2 and V is TRBV19; TRBD1 is a possible D gene (6 bases). The CDR3 contains 15 residues. Germline V CDR1 and CDR2: LNHDA, SQIVND (reference sequence). With 6 bases removed from V and 4 bases from J, the gap between germline ends came to 15 bases. The CDR3 DNA reads TGTGCCAGTAGACCGGGACACATCCTCACCGGGGAGCTGTTTTTT. Protein sequence: CASRPGHILTGELFF.

The chain has TRBV11-1 and TRBJ1-3, with a tentative D call TRBD1 (5 bases). CDR1 and CDR2 from the germline V gene are SGHAT and FQDESV (reference sequence). The V end lost 5 bases, the J end lost 0 bases, and 11 bases lay between the germline ends. There are 15 residues in the CDR3. The DNA of the CDR3 is TGTGCCAGCAGCCGATGGGGCCTCTCTGGAAACACCATATATTTT. Its translation is CASSRWGLSGNTIYF.

The CDR3 here is CASSKPQPLSGRTYEQYF. CDR3 coding DNA: TGTGCCAGCAGCAAACCCCAACCGCTCAGCGGGAGAACCTACGAGCAGTACTTC. The V and J genes are TRBV21-1 and TRBJ2-7; the DNA was not compared with TRBD2, the D call given in the table. TRBV21-1 is a pseudogene. The CDR3 spans 18 residues.

V usage is TRBV18 and J usage is TRBJ2-1; TRBD2 aligns across 9 bases. Germline V gene data show CDR1 as KGHSH and CDR2 as LQKENI. The junction had 8 bases not matched to a gene; V was cut back by 4 bases and J by 7 bases. There are 15 residues in the CDR3. The DNA of the CDR3 is TGTGCCAGCTCACGCGGGGGGGCCGATTCGAATGAGCAGTTCTTC. It encodes CASSRGGADSNEQFF.

The gene calls are TRBV11-2 and TRBJ1-1; D call uncertain. Germline assignment: CDR1 SGHAT and CDR2 FQNNGV. V was clipped by 2 bases and J by 0 bases, with 10 bases between them. This CDR3 comprises 15 residues. The CDR3 DNA reads as TGTGCCAGCAGCTTACGGAGGGCTGTGAACACTGAAGCTTTCTTT. Its translation: CASSLRRAVNTEAFF.

J is TRBJ2-7 and V is TRBV10-2; 9 bases fit TRBD1. The CDR3 contains 14 residues. V was pared by 7 bases and J by 5 bases, with 9 bases of the junction left unmatched. Germline lookup yields CDR1 WSHSY and CDR2 SAAADI. CDR3 residues: CASIPGQGLDEQYF. CDR3 DNA sequence: TGCGCCAGCATCCCGGGACAGGGACTGGACGAGCAGTACTTC.

The rearrangement joins TRBV7-3 to TRBJ2-2; TRBD2 matches at 7 bases. Losses at the gene ends were 2 bases for V and 9 bases for J; bases not matched to a gene: 6. Looked up from germline, CDR1 is SGHTA and CDR2 is FQGTGA. The CDR3 extends over 14 amino acids. The CDR3 nucleotides are TGTGCCAGCAGCTTAGCGCGGGGGACGAGGGAGCTGTTTTTT. Its translation is CASSLARGTRELFF.

The chain combines TRBV3-1 (or the pseudogene TRBV3-2) with TRBJ1-4, with 7 bases aligning to TRBD1. Looked up from germline, CDR1 is LGHDT and CDR2 is YNNKEL (reference sequence). V was clipped by 1 base and J by 17 bases; unmatched bases: 10. The CDR3 runs 13 residues. CDR3 region: CASSQGLGQGGFF. The CDR3 DNA follows: TGTGCCAGCAGCCAAGGTTTAGGGCAGGGGGGTTTTTTT.

The J gene is TRBJ1-4, the V gene TRBV6-1; TRBD1 matches 9 bases. In germline, CDR1 is MNHNS, CDR2 SASEGT. The CDR3 runs 16 residues. V dropped 2 bases and J dropped 5; count of bases not matched to a gene: 6. The CDR3 sequence is CASSETRTGENEKLFF. CDR3 bases: TGTGCCAGCAGTGAAACACGGACAGGGGAGAATGAAAAACTGTTTTTT.

This chain connects TRBV12-3 or TRBV12-4 to TRBJ2-1; possible D gene TRBD2, 6 bases. The CDR3 is 12 residues long. The germline V and J ends were trimmed by 6 bases and 8 bases, with 11 bases remaining between them. CDR3 amino acids: CASRPERDEQFF. CDR3 nucleotide sequence: TGTGCCAGCAGGCCTGAGCGGGATGAGCAGTTCTTC.

V is TRBV4-1 and J is TRBJ1-1, with a weak D call TRBD1 (6 bases). With 4 bases removed from V and 5 bases from J, the gap between germline ends came to 17 bases. CDR1 and CDR2 from the germline V gene are MGHRA and YSYEKL. The CDR3 sequence is 15 residues long. The CDR3 reads CASSPGPRGGTEAFF. CDR3 in DNA: TGCGCCAGCAGCCCGGGCCCCAGGGGTGGGACTGAAGCTTTCTTT.

V is TRBV4-2 and J is TRBJ1-2; D remains ambiguous. The V gene lost 0 bases and the J gene lost 4 bases, with 9 bases spanning the gap. The CDR3 is 14 residues long. From germline, CDR1 is LGHNA and CDR2 YNFKEQ. CDR3 nucleotide sequence: TGTGCCAGCAGCCAAGACGGAGACCTCTATGGCTACACCTTC. It codes for CASSQDGDLYGYTF.

The chain uses TRBV2 and TRBJ1-5; D remains unclear. V shed 10 bases and J shed 2 bases, with 15 bases lying between them. Germline CDR1 and CDR2: SNHLY and FYNNEI. CDR3 size: 14 residues. The CDR3 DNA is TGTGCCATTCACGGAGGGCAGGGCAATCAGCCCCAGCATTTT. It encodes CAIHGGQGNQPQHF.